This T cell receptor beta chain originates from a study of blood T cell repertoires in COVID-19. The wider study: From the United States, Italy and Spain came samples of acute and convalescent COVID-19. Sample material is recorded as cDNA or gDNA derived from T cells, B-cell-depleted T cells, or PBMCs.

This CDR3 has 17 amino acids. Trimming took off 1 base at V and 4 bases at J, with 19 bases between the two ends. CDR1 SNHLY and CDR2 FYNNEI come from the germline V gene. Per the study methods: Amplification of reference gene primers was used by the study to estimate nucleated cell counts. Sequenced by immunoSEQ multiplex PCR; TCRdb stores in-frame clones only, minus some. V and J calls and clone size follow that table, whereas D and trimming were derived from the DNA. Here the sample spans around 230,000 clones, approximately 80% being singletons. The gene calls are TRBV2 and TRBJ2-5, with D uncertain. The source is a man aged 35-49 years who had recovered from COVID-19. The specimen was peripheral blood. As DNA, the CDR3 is TGTGCCAGCAGTGAAGGCCACGGCGGTTCATGGCGAGAGACCCAGTACTTC. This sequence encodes CASSEGHGGSWRETQYF.